These T cell receptor beta chains were read from a single sample in a study of cytomegalovirus exposure and HLA in healthy donors. The table came from immunoSEQ multiplex PCR; TCRdb's copy has only in-frame clones and leaves some out. The table lists over 100,000 clones, about 80% of them singletons, with 7% to 9% in the top ten. Specimen: PBMCs. Receptors originate from a woman between 45 and 65 years old in good health and CMV-seropositive. Each CDR3 is given with its conserved first and last residue. A D gene is named only where the DNA matches it firmly. Not all rows give a size; the values are once, few, many and, for expanded clones, a class.

J gene	V gene	clone size	D gene	CDR3 protein	CDR3 DNA
TRBJ2-3	TRBV5-4	-	TRBD2	CASSTPTSGGAKTDTQYF	TGTGCCAGCAGCACCCCGACTAGCGGGGGGGCCAAGACAGATACGCAGTATTTT
TRBJ2-2	TRBV7-7	-	TRBD1	CASSARTGNTGELFF	TGTGCCAGCAGCGCCAGGACAGGAAACACCGGGGAGCTGTTTTTT
TRBJ1-1	TRBV19	-	TRBD1	CASSIAGTGEAFF	TGTGCCAGTAGTATAGCGGGGACAGGGGAAGCTTTCTTT
TRBJ2-3	TRBV29-1	once	TRBD2	CSVEPAGLVDTQYF	TGCAGCGTTGAACCCGCCGGACTAGTAGATACGCAGTATTTT
TRBJ2-3	TRBV6-5	-	TRBD2	CASRERRGGTDTQYF	TGTGCCAGCAGAGAAAGGCGGGGGGGGACTGATACGCAGTATTTT
TRBJ2-3	TRBV7-2	few	-	CASSGDTDTQYF	TGTGCCAGCAGCGGAGACACAGATACGCAGTATTTT
TRBJ1-2	TRBV29-1	-	-	CSVEQDNYGYTF	TGCAGCGTAGAACAGGATAACTATGGCTACACCTTC
TRBJ2-7	TRBV6-1	-	-	CASSERAAASYEQYF	TGTGCCAGCAGCGAGCGGGCAGCGGCTTCCTACGAGCAGTACTTC
TRBJ2-4	TRBV2	-	TRBD1	CASSDRTGGFSQYF	TGTGCCAGCAGTGACCGGACAGGGGGCTTCAGTCAGTACTTC
TRBJ2-7	TRBV6-1	-	-	CASSDRPSYEQYF	TGTGCCAGCAGTGACAGGCCCTCCTACGAGCAGTACTTC
TRBJ2-3	TRBV7-2	-	-	CASSPAAGLSTDTQYF	TGTGCCAGCAGCCCGGCGGCGGGGTTGAGCACAGATACGCAGTATTTT
TRBJ2-1	TRBV19	-	TRBD1	CASSIGTGGYNEQFF	TGTGCCAGTAGTATAGGGACAGGGGGGTACAATGAGCAGTTCTTC
TRBJ2-7	TRBV11-2	few	-	CASSLARSSYEQYF	TGTGCCAGCAGCTTAGCCAGGTCCTCCTACGAGCAGTACTTC
TRBJ1-6	TRBV5-1	-	TRBD1	CASSSTGTGDSPLHF	TGCGCCAGCAGCTCCACCGGGACAGGGGATTCACCCCTCCACTTT
TRBJ2-6	TRBV5-6	-	TRBD1	CASRRGQGPLDSGANVLTF	TGTGCCAGCAGACGGGGACAGGGTCCCCTTGACTCTGGGGCCAACGTCCTGACTTTC
TRBJ2-6	TRBV19	-	-	CASGPSGANVLTF	TGTGCCAGTGGCCCCTCTGGGGCCAACGTCCTGACTTTC
TRBJ2-1	TRBV9	few	TRBD2	CASSVGLAGDYEQFF	TGTGCCAGCAGCGTAGGACTAGCGGGAGACTATGAGCAGTTCTTC
TRBJ1-2	TRBV19	-	-	CASSIDRVGYTF	TGTGCCAGTAGTATAGATCGGGTTGGCTACACCTTC
TRBJ1-1	TRBV5-4	-	TRBD1	CATLNRGWNTEAFF	TGTGCCACCCTCAACAGGGGGTGGAACACTGAAGCTTTCTTT
TRBJ2-3	TRBV6-1	-	TRBD2	CASSDGGGTDTQYF	TGTGCCAGCAGTGACGGCGGGGGAACAGATACGCAGTATTTT
TRBJ2-7	TRBV10-2	-	TRBD1	CASSPDRGRYEQYF	TGCGCCAGCAGTCCGGACAGGGGGCGCTACGAGCAGTACTTC
TRBJ2-7	TRBV6-1	once	TRBD2	CATHRGGDSYKQYF	TGTGCCACCCACCGGGGGGGGGATTCCTACAAGCAGTACTTC
TRBJ2-1	TRBV19	-	TRBD2	CASSIQTGGMYNEQFF	TGTGCCAGTAGTATCCAGACGGGAGGGATGTACAATGAGCAGTTCTTC